The T cell receptor (beta chain) under discussion was sequenced for a study of cytomegalovirus exposure and HLA in healthy donors. Across the study: In an early release, HLA-typed donors contributed tens of millions of unique TCR sequences. Whole-study results and caveats: Further analysis, carried out later, found HLA-associated TCR beta chains more clonally expanded than equally common other chains. Near-uniform donor sequencing depth was presumed by presence/absence analyses. A few chains tied to CMV proved CMV antigen-specific in vitro.

This CDR3 contains 16 residues. Germline loops: CDR1 SGHAT, CDR2 FQNNGV. After removal of 2 bases from V and 4 bases from J, the junction contained 5 bases not matched to a gene. In the PCR, 60 Vbeta and 13 Jbeta primers were used. Data came from immunoSEQ multiplex PCR; TCRdb stores just in-frame clones and leaves some out. The sample contains over 100,000 clones, approximately 70% of which appear only once. Comments on this clone: The antigen is unknown.

The receptor's source is a woman in her 70s in good health and CMV-seropositive. The V and J genes are TRBV11-2 and TRBJ2-3; 11 positions match TRBD2. The sample consisted of PBMCs. The CDR3 is CASSLFLAGGADTQYF. CDR3 in DNA: TGTGCCAGCAGCTTATTTCTAGCGGGGGGAGCAGATACGCAGTATTTT.